This T cell receptor (beta chain) stems from a study of blood T cell repertoires in COVID-19. About the research overall: The origin of the acute and convalescent COVID-19 samples was the United States, Italy and Spain.

Everyone who took part was roughly 18 to 100 years old, and they came from roughly 25 US areas. Sequencing was performed with immunoSEQ multiplex PCR; in TCRdb, only in-frame clones are kept and a portion is missing. The sample has roughly 430,000 clones, nearly 90% seen once. Germline values: CDR1 MDHEN, CDR2 SYDVKM. CDR3 length equals 12 residues. Trimming took 6 bases from V and 8 from J; bases not matched to a gene: 3. This receptor was obtained from a woman between 18 and 30 years old who had been exposed to COVID-19. The specimen sequenced was PBMCs or T cells enriched from blood (not recorded which). V and J are TRBV28 and TRBJ1-2, with 10 bases matching TRBD1. The CDR3 spells CASRTGGAGYTF. CDR3 DNA: TGTGCCAGCAGGACAGGGGGCGCGGGCTACACCTTC.